The clone carrying this T cell receptor (beta chain) was seen just once. This sample stems from a study of CD8+ T cells in alopecia areata. Sequencing templates came from extracted RNA that was reverse transcribed into cDNA. This table comes from immunoSEQ multiplex PCR, and its TCRdb copy is limited to in-frame clones, with some not included. There are about 150,000 clones in the sample; 87% occur only once, and about 16% lies in the top ten. Germline V gives CDR1 SGHRS, CDR2 YFSETQ. The junction had 7 bases not matched to a gene; V was cut back by 1 base and J by 4 bases. This CDR3 contains 16 residues.

The sequenced sample was CD8+ T cells sorted from blood, obtained at week 0. J is TRBJ2-3 and V is TRBV5-1; 9 nucleotides agree with TRBD2. The TCR sequence derives from a human donor with alopecia areata. CDR3 residues: CASSLFGTSSSDTQYF. The CDR3 region has the DNA TGCGCCAGCAGCTTGTTTGGGACTAGCAGTTCAGATACGCAGTATTTT.